One T cell receptor (beta chain) is described in this entry. Its antigen is unknown. Investigators treated the graft tissue so that it released intraepithelial and lamina propria lymphocytes. The data were taken from a study of graft-versus-host responses after intestinal transplantation. The wider study: Each recipient received a multivisceral, liver-intestinal, or isolated intestinal graft. Every recipient underwent anti-thymocyte globulin induction, then tacrolimus and steroids for roughly 3 years.

Here immunoSEQ multiplex PCR was the method, and the copy in TCRdb shows in-frame clones only, minus some. Of approximately 15,000 clones listed, around 63% are singletons. Study-level findings and limits: GvH clones detected in recipient marrow included some appearing first in ileum or blood.

Trimming removed 0 bases from V and 0 bases from J, with 10 bases in between. The CDR3 has 16 amino acids. CDR1 is SNHLY and CDR2 is FYNNEI in the germline V gene. The source material was ileum tissue, sampled 524 days after transplant. The source is a human patient who received an intestinal transplant, so some T cells may come from the graft donor. This sequence joins TRBV2 and TRBJ2-3; D call uncertain. The chain's CDR3 is CASSEALTVSTDTQYF. CDR3 DNA sequence: TGTGCCAGCAGTGAAGCCTTAACGGTTAGCACAGATACGCAGTATTTT.